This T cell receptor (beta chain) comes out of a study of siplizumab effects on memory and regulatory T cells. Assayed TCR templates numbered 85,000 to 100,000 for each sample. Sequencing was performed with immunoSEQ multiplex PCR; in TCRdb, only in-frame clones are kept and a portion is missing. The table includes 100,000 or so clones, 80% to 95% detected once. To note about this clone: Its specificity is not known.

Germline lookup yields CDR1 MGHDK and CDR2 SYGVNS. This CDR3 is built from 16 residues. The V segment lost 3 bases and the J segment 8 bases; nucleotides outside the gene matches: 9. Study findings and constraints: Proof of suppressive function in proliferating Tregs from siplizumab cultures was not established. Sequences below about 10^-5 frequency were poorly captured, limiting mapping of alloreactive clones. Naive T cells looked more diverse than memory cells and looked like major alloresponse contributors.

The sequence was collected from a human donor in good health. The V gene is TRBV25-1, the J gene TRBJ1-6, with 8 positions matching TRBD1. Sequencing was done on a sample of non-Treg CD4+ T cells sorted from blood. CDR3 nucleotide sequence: TGTGCCAGCAGTGATGACAGGGGTCGAGTGGATTCACCCCTCCACTTT. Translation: CASSDDRGRVDSPLHF.